The following is a T cell receptor (beta chain) sequence with its context. This entry comes from a study of blood T cell repertoires in COVID-19. Study-wide background: Some COVID-19 samples were acute and others convalescent; all came from the United States, Italy and Spain. Sources were T cells, B-cell-depleted T cells, or PBMCs; the material itself was cDNA or gDNA.

Under the authors' procedure: Amplification of reference gene primers provided the estimated nucleated cell counts. Sequenced by immunoSEQ multiplex PCR; TCRdb stores in-frame clones only, minus some. V and J calls and clone size follow that table, whereas D and trimming were derived from the DNA. Of roughly 340,000 clones in the sample, around nine tenths are singletons; the top ten hold less than 3.5%. V lost 3 bases and J lost 2; bases outside the gene matches: 6. This CDR3 is 16 amino acids long. The germline V gene encodes CDR1 SEHNR and CDR2 FQNEAQ (reference sequence). The chain uses TRBV7-9 and TRBJ2-1, with 8 bases identical to TRBD1. Material for sequencing was peripheral blood. The sequence derives from a woman aged 18 to 35 who had recovered from COVID-19. For the CDR3, the DNA is TGTGCCAGCAGCTTCTCCGGGACAGGCGCCTACAATGAGCAGTTCTTC. Translating gives CASSFSGTGAYNEQFF.